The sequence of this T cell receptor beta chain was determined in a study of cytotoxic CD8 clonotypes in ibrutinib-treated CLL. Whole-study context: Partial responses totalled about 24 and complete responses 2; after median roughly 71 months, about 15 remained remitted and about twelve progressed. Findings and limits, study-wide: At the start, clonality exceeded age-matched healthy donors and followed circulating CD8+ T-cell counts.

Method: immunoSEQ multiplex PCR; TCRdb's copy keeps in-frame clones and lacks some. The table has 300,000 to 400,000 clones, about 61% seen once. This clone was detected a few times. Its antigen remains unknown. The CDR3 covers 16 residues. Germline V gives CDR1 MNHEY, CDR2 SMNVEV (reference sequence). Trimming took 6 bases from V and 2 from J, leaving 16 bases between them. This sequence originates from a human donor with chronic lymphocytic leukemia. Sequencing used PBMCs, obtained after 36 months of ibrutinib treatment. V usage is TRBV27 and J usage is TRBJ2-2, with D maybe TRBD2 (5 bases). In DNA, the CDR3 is TGTGCCAGCAGGCCCTGGGGTACTAGTAACACCGGGGAGCTGTTTTTT. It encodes CASRPWGTSNTGELFF.